A few counts support the clone carrying this T cell receptor (beta chain). This entry is derived from a study of OX40 agonist ivuxolimab in advanced cancers. For the study at large: Every patient in dose escalation had hepatocellular carcinoma, melanoma, renal cell or head and neck cancer.

The data were produced by immunoSEQ multiplex PCR, yet TCRdb's version contains in-frame clones alone and is incomplete. The sample contains roughly 45,000 clones, around 79% of which appear only once. This CDR3 spans 18 amino acids. Germline values: CDR1 SGHRS, CDR2 YFSETQ. V was shortened by 4 bases and J by 5 bases, with 27 bases between the two germline ends. The TCR was taken from an adult with an advanced solid tumor such as melanoma, head and neck, liver or kidney cancer. The chain combines TRBV5-1 with TRBJ2-5, with D possibly being TRBD2 (5 bases). Specimen: CD4+ or CD8+ T cells sorted from blood, collected in a trial of the OX40 agonist ivuxolimab. The CDR3 sequence is CASSRGEWSLGTRETQYF. In DNA form, the CDR3 reads TGCGCCAGCAGCCGTGGGGAGTGGTCCCTTGGTACCAGGGAGACCCAGTACTTC.